Listed here are 14 T cell receptor beta chains from one sample, sequenced in a study of T cell responses to AZD1222 COVID-19 vaccine. Clones were sequenced by immunoSEQ multiplex PCR, and TCRdb holds only the in-frame ones, with some missing. The top ten hold 5% of the sample, which has around 120,000 clones, just over 90% seen once. This specimen consisted of peripheral blood, obtained 28 days after the second AZD1222 dose. These receptors were taken from an adult who received the AZD1222 COVID-19 vaccine.

This chain connects TRBV7-2 to TRBJ2-5, with D hard to call. V was cut by 3 bases and J by 4 bases, with 15 bases left in between. The CDR3 contains 15 residues. CDR1 and CDR2 (germline): SGHTA, FQGNSA. The chain's CDR3 is CASSLGVKELETQYF. The CDR3 region has the DNA TGTGCCAGCAGCTTGGGCGTAAAAGAGTTAGAGACCCAGTACTTC.

The rearrangement links TRBV5-1 to TRBJ2-6; possible D gene TRBD1, 6 bases. Trimming left V 0 bases short and J 4 bases short, with 14 bases between. The CDR3 is made up of 17 amino acids. The germline V gene encodes CDR1 SGHRS and CDR2 YFSETQ. The DNA for the CDR3 is TGCGCCAGCAGCTTGGACCCGAGGGGGTCCGGGGCCAACGTCCTGACTTTC. Amino acid sequence: CASSLDPRGSGANVLTF.

This chain uses TRBV6-5 with TRBJ1-1; no clear D. CDR1 MNHEY and CDR2 SVGAGI come from the germline V gene. V lost 8 bases and J 4 bases, leaving 17 bases between the germline ends. CDR3 size: 14 residues. CDR3 DNA sequence: TGTGCCAGCTCCAGTCGGACCCTGGGCACTGAAGCTTTCTTT. It codes for CASSSRTLGTEAFF.

V gene TRBV7-2 combines with J gene TRBJ2-3; 15 nucleotides match TRBD2. The J segment lost 6 bases and the V segment lost 5 bases, leaving 6 bases of the junction unmatched. The CDR3 is 16 amino acids. Germline values: CDR1 SGHTA, CDR2 FQGNSA. The CDR3 reads CASSGRTSGGADTQYF. The DNA of the CDR3 is TGTGCCAGCAGCGGAAGGACTAGCGGGGGGGCGGATACGCAGTATTTT.

The J gene is TRBJ1-1, the V gene TRBV14; D is unresolved. Germline values: CDR1 SGHDN, CDR2 FVKESK. This CDR3 has 14 residues. Deletions cut 4 bases from V and 1 base from J, with 10 bases between. CDR3 in amino acids: CASSLQATNTEAFF. The DNA of the CDR3 is TGTGCCAGCAGCCTTCAGGCCACGAACACTGAAGCTTTCTTT.

This CDR3 reads CASRWGQSTEAFF. The CDR3 DNA reads TGTGCCAGCAGATGGGGACAGTCCACTGAAGCTTTCTTT. The chain carries TRBV12-3 or TRBV12-4 and TRBJ1-1, with 7 positions matching TRBD1. After removal of 6 bases from V and 4 bases from J, the junction contained 5 bases not matched to a gene. CDR3 length equals 13 residues.

The CDR3 loop is CASSHGLSGPNTDTQYF. CDR3 bases: TGTGCCAGCAGCCATGGTCTTTCGGGACCAAACACAGATACGCAGTATTTT. The chain carries TRBV3-1 (or the pseudogene TRBV3-2) and TRBJ2-3; D is perhaps TRBD1 or TRBD2 (5 bases each). The germline V gene has CDR1 LGHDT and CDR2 YNNKEL (reference sequence). Trimming removed 3 bases at V and 2 bases at J, with 18 bases between. The CDR3 contains 17 residues.

This clone came up once. This sequence joins TRBV5-6 and TRBJ2-1; 8 positions match TRBD2. This CDR3 is built from 15 residues. V lost 4 bases, J lost 6 bases, and 9 bases stayed unmatched. Germline lookup yields CDR1 SGHDT and CDR2 YYEEEE. The CDR3 DNA is TGTGCCAGCAGCGCTAGCGGGCCGAACCGCAATGAGCAGTTCTTC. Its translation: CASSASGPNRNEQFF.

V usage is TRBV6-2 or TRBV6-3 and J usage is TRBJ2-5; 8 positions match TRBD2. Germline V gene data show CDR1 as MNHEY and CDR2 as SVGEGT. This CDR3 region has 17 residues. V shed 0 bases and J 2 bases; nucleotides not matched to a gene: 8. CDR3: CASSYSRSSGKQETQYF. CDR3 coding DNA: TGTGCCAGCAGTTACTCTAGGAGTAGCGGGAAACAAGAGACCCAGTACTTC.

This rearrangement joins TRBV6-5 to TRBJ1-3, with TRBD1 as a possible D gene (6 bases). CDR3 size: 15 residues. Between the trimmed V and J ends, which lost 3 bases and 1 base, there was a span of 10 bases. Germline V gene sequence: CDR1 MNHEY, CDR2 SVGAGI. CDR3 sequence reads: CASSYLGASGNTIYF. The CDR3 DNA sequence: TGTGCCAGCAGTTATTTGGGGGCTTCTGGAAACACCATATATTTT.

This clone was observed a handful of times. The CDR3 is CASTDRGGSTDTQYF. In nucleotides, the CDR3 is TGTGCCAGTACGGACAGGGGAGGTAGCACAGATACGCAGTATTTT. The rearrangement links TRBV19 to TRBJ2-3; TRBD1 matches 9 bases. Per the germline V gene, CDR1 is LNHDA and CDR2 is SQIVND (reference sequence). J lost 0 bases, V lost 7 bases, and 5 bases had no gene match. The CDR3 is 15 residues long.

This chain links TRBV25-1 with TRBJ1-1, with 8 bases that match TRBD1. Trimming at V came to 5 bases and at J to 1 base, leaving 12 bases not matched to a gene. Per germline, CDR1 MGHDK and CDR2 SYGVNS. The CDR3 loop spans 17 amino acids. CDR3: CASSSSGQGFQNTEAFF. As DNA, the CDR3 is TGTGCCAGCAGTTCCTCTGGACAGGGTTTTCAGAACACTGAAGCTTTCTTT.

V usage is TRBV7-9 and J usage is TRBJ1-1; D possibly corresponds to TRBD1 (5 bases). The CDR3 is 13 amino acids. V dropped 6 bases and J dropped 4 bases, with 12 bases sitting between them. Germline assignment: CDR1 SEHNR and CDR2 FQNEAQ (reference sequence). CDR3 amino acids: CASRLQESTEAFF. CDR3 nucleotides: TGTGCCAGCAGGCTACAGGAGTCCACTGAAGCTTTCTTT.

The chain combines TRBV7-2 with TRBJ2-3, with 9 bases fitting TRBD2. CDR1 is SGHTA and CDR2 is FQGNSA in the germline V gene. J lost 4 bases, V lost 0 bases, and 2 bases had no gene match. The CDR3 runs to 15 residues. The CDR3 is CASSLASGGPDTQYF. CDR3 coding DNA: TGTGCCAGCAGCTTAGCTAGCGGGGGCCCAGATACGCAGTATTTT.